The present entry profiles one T cell receptor (beta chain) with its context. This sample is drawn from a study of T cell repertoires in cytomegalovirus infection. With 9 bases removed from V and 0 bases from J, the gap between germline ends came to 13 bases. The V gene's germline CDR1 is MNHNS and CDR2 SASEGT. There are 14 residues in the CDR3. TCRdb fed the reads into MiXCR, producing one record per CDR3 protein. The sample comprises some 390,000 distinct CDR3 sequences, 15% to 20% of which are singletons, and roughly 8.7% rests with the top ten. The TCR was taken from a human donor in good health (CMV status not recorded). Some clones in this sample may be carry-over from other donors' samples. V usage is TRBV6-1 and J usage is TRBJ2-3, with a weak D call TRBD2 (5 bases). The specimen was PBMCs. CDR3: CASGRGKSTDTQYF. CDR3 bases: TGTGCCAGTGGGAGAGGGAAGAGCACAGATACGCAGTATTTT.